What follows are 5 T cell receptor beta chains derived from one specimen sequenced in a study of Graves' ophthalmopathy and Graves' hyperthyroidism. RNA transcripts yielded amplified TCR beta CDR3 regions. First-round RT-PCR employed HTBI primers, with a second-round multiplex PCR after it. Using its own MiXCR run on the multiplex PCR reads, TCRdb lists one record per CDR3 protein. The table records around 1.1 million distinct CDR3 sequences, approximately 35% of them present only once. Source material: peripheral blood or thyroid tissue (not recorded which). These receptors came from an adult man with Graves' hyperthyroidism.

The chain combines TRBV19 with TRBJ1-6; 10 positions match TRBD1. Germline CDR1 and CDR2: LNHDA and SQIVND (reference sequence). Trimming took 5 bases from V and 7 from J; bases not matched to a gene: 8. This CDR3 is 16 amino acids long. The DNA for the CDR3 is TGTGCCAGTAGTCCGGCGGGACAGGGGCGGAATTCACCCCTCCACTTT. Translation: CASSPAGQGRNSPLHF.

This clonotype appeared many times. The V gene is TRBV14, the J gene TRBJ1-5, with D possibly being TRBD1 (5 bases). The CDR3 covers 16 residues. V was shortened by 3 bases and J by 3 bases, with 15 bases between the two germline ends. Germline lookup yields CDR1 SGHDN and CDR2 FVKESK. CDR3 residues: CASSQRRGRDNQPQHF. CDR3 coding DNA: TGTGCCAGCAGCCAGCGAAGGGGACGGGACAATCAGCCCCAGCATTTT.

The V gene is TRBV5-1, the J gene TRBJ1-6, with D unresolved. The CDR3 totals 16 residues. The germline V gene has CDR1 SGHRS and CDR2 YFSETQ. V lost 0 bases and J lost 10, with 17 bases in between. CDR3: CASSLVPGRRESPLHF. DNA of the CDR3: TGCGCCAGCAGCTTGGTACCCGGCAGAAGGGAATCACCCCTCCACTTT.

There are many counts of this clonotype. The chain employs TRBV9 and TRBJ2-5, with no clear D. The ends were cut back, 0 bases at V and 2 bases at J, with 14 bases in the middle. The CDR3 consists of 16 residues. Germline CDR1 SGDLS, CDR2 YYNGEE. The CDR3 nucleotides read TGTGCCAGCAGCGTAGGAGGCGGATCGCAACAAGAGACCCAGTACTTC. Protein: CASSVGGGSQQETQYF. The variable domain in full, with the rest retrieved from reference TRBV9 and TRBJ2-5, is DSGVTQTPKHLITATGQRVTLRCSPRSGDLSVYWYQQSLDQGLQFLIQYYNGEERAKGNILERFSAQQFPDLHSELNLSSLELGDSALYFCASSVGGGSQQETQYFGPGTRLLVL.

The gene calls are TRBV6-1 and TRBJ1-2, with 8 bases lining up with TRBD1. V lost 5 bases, J lost 3 bases, and 5 bases stayed unmatched. This CDR3 comprises 14 residues. Per germline, CDR1 MNHNS and CDR2 SASEGT. The CDR3 DNA reads as TGTGCCAGCAGTTACCAACAGGGGGACTATGGCTACACCTTC. It yields the protein CASSYQQGDYGYTF.